The rows below give T cell receptor beta chains drawn from one sample of a study of T cell changes during pregnancy in multiple sclerosis. TCRdb's copy holds only in-frame clones and misses some; the assay was immunoSEQ multiplex PCR. The repertoire holds tens of thousands of clones, with 85% to 95% as singletons. This material consisted of CD4+ T cells from peripheral blood mononuclear cells, taken after pregnancy. The receptors stem from a female donor with multiple sclerosis, enrolled in a pregnancy study. The CDR3 runs from the conserved cysteine through the conserved F or W. The order of the fields is J gene, V gene, D gene, CDR3 protein, CDR3 DNA. The D gene is left open where the match is weak.

J: TRBJ1-5; V: TRBV7-8; D: -; CDR3: CASSLAAGVAPYQPQHF; DNA: TGTGCCAGCAGCTTAGCGGCCGGGGTCGCCCCTTATCAGCCCCAGCATTTT
J: TRBJ1-1; V: TRBV30; D: -; CDR3: CASKRGTEAFF; DNA: TGTGCCTCTAAGAGGGGGACTGAAGCTTTCTTT
J: TRBJ1-2; V: TRBV5-6; D: -; CDR3: CASSLPREPGYTF; DNA: TGTGCCAGCAGCTTGCCTAGGGAGCCTGGCTACACCTTC
J: TRBJ1-4; V: TRBV2; D: TRBD1; CDR3: CASTGTVVNEKLFF; DNA: TGTGCCAGCACTGGGACAGTTGTTAATGAAAAACTGTTTTTT
J: TRBJ2-2; V: TRBV7-3; D: TRBD1; CDR3: CASSRQGIDTGELFF; DNA: TGTGCCAGCAGTAGACAGGGGATCGACACCGGGGAGCTGTTTTTT
J: TRBJ2-1; V: TRBV18; D: TRBD2; CDR3: CASSPRPGLAGFSHNEQFF; DNA: TGTGCCAGCTCACCACGACCGGGACTAGCGGGGTTTAGCCACAATGAGCAGTTCTTC
J: TRBJ2-5; V: TRBV5-5; D: TRBD1; CDR3: CASSPGQAGALETQYF; DNA: TGTGCCAGCAGCCCGGGACAGGCAGGTGCCTTAGAGACCCAGTACTTC
J: TRBJ2-7; V: TRBV29-1; D: -; CDR3: CSVKGVIQGPSYEQYF; DNA: TGCAGCGTTAAGGGGGTAATCCAGGGGCCTAGTTACGAGCAGTACTTC
J: TRBJ1-2; V: TRBV11-2; D: -; CDR3: CASSAQTFNYGYTF; DNA: TGTGCCAGCAGCGCACAGACATTTAACTATGGCTACACCTTC
J: TRBJ2-1; V: TRBV25-1; D: TRBD2; CDR3: CASSELYLAGHNEQFF; DNA: TGTGCCAGCAGTGAGTTGTACCTAGCGGGGCACAATGAGCAGTTCTTC
J: TRBJ2-1; V: TRBV4-2; D: -; CDR3: CASSQDPSVNEQFF; DNA: TGTGCCAGCAGCCAAGATCCAAGCGTCAATGAGCAGTTCTTC
J: TRBJ2-1; V: TRBV11-3; D: -; CDR3: CASSLDQGGSSSYNEQFF; DNA: TGTGCCAGCAGCTTAGATCAGGGGGGTTCGAGCTCCTACAATGAGCAGTTCTTC
J: TRBJ1-1; V: TRBV18; D: -; CDR3: CASSPPSEDTEAFF; DNA: TGTGCCAGCTCACCACCGAGCGAAGACACTGAAGCTTTCTTT
J: TRBJ2-1; V: TRBV11-2; D: -; CDR3: CASSLEDSASYNEQFF; DNA: TGTGCCAGCAGCTTAGAGGACAGCGCTTCCTACAATGAGCAGTTCTTC
J: TRBJ1-4; V: TRBV7-9; D: -; CDR3: CASSSRAGGLFF; DNA: TGTGCCAGCAGCTCCAGGGCCGGTGGACTGTTTTTT
J: TRBJ2-3; V: TRBV27; D: -; CDR3: CASNRPGTDTQYF; DNA: TGTGCCAGCAACCGTCCAGGCACAGATACGCAGTATTTT
J: TRBJ2-7; V: TRBV7-2; D: -; CDR3: CASSRDRQGEQYF; DNA: TGTGCCAGCAGCCGCGACAGGCAAGGCGAGCAGTACTTC
J: TRBJ1-2; V: TRBV4-1; D: -; CDR3: CASSQDSTTGRYGYTF; DNA: TGCGCCAGCAGCCAAGACTCGACGACAGGACGATATGGCTACACCTTC
J: TRBJ2-7; V: TRBV12-5; D: -; CDR3: CASGFTLQGEQYF; DNA: TGTGCTAGTGGTTTCACCTTACAGGGCGAGCAGTACTTC
J: TRBJ2-7; V: TRBV7-2; D: TRBD1; CDR3: CASRGQGNYEQYF; DNA: TGTGCCAGCCGGGGACAGGGGAACTACGAGCAGTACTTC
J: TRBJ2-2; V: TRBV11-2; D: -; CDR3: CASTRGFSGELFF; DNA: TGTGCCAGCACAAGGGGGTTTTCCGGGGAGCTGTTTTTT
J: TRBJ2-7; V: TRBV29-1; D: -; CDR3: CSVAGVGYEQYF; DNA: TGCAGCGTTGCAGGGGTTGGCTACGAGCAGTACTTC
J: TRBJ2-7; V: TRBV28; D: -; CDR3: CASSARTIVGYEQYF; DNA: TGTGCCAGCAGTGCGCGGACAATAGTCGGCTACGAGCAGTACTTC
J: TRBJ1-2; V: TRBV2; D: -; CDR3: CASSASLDGYTF; DNA: TGTGCCAGCAGTGCTAGTCTCGATGGCTACACCTTC
J: TRBJ1-2; V: TRBV4-3; D: -; CDR3: CASSQGSAPGGNYGYTF; DNA: TGCGCCAGCAGCCAAGGTTCCGCGCCGGGAGGTAACTATGGCTACACCTTC
J: TRBJ1-1; V: TRBV11-2; D: TRBD1; CDR3: CASSFLRGRSGTEAFF; DNA: TGTGCCAGCAGCTTTCTCAGGGGGCGATCGGGCACTGAAGCTTTCTTT
J: TRBJ1-1; V: TRBV9; D: -; CDR3: CASSVSGILNTEAFF; DNA: TGTGCCAGCAGCGTCAGCGGGATACTGAACACTGAAGCTTTCTTT